A single sample gave rise to the 10 T cell receptor beta chains below, sequenced in a study of beta chain features in type 1 diabetes (dated by TCRdb to the late 2010s). Preparation of the library involved the immunoSEQ multiplex PCR assay. The High Capacity cDNA Reverse Transcription Kit was used to reverse transcribe all of the isolated RNA, meaning that expressed TCRB transcripts were what got sequenced. TCRdb's version of the immuneACCESS table is confined to in-frame rearrangements and falls short of the full clone set. An unresolved V gene accounts for under half of the shortfall where checked; the remainder is of unknown origin. The sample includes 450,000 or so clones, with about an eighth observed a single time. The top ten clonotypes cover less than 0.06% of the sample. Sequences were obtained from naive CD4+ T cells from blood. Per the publication, the cell subset or site label means: true naive CD4+ T cells. The receptors were gathered from a woman aged 18-35 years in good health.

This clone has more than one count but fewer than ten. The chain recombines TRBV29-1 with TRBJ2-1, with D tentatively TRBD1 (5 bases). This CDR3 comprises 12 residues. The V end lost 7 bases, the J end lost 6 bases, and 13 bases lay between the germline ends. The germline CDR1 and CDR2 sequences are SQVTM and ANQGSEA. This CDR3 is CSAGIRGNEQFF. The DNA of the CDR3 is TGCAGCGCAGGGATCCGCGGCAATGAGCAGTTCTTC.

This clone was seen more than once but under ten times. The chain uses TRBV7-2 and TRBJ2-7; D possibly corresponds to TRBD1 (7 bases). Germline CDR1 and CDR2: SGHTA and FQGNSA. Trimming took 5 bases from V and 2 from J, leaving 25 bases between them. This CDR3 region has 18 residues. CDR3 in amino acids: CASSRTTSRGGTAYEQYF. The CDR3 DNA reads TGTGCCAGCAGCCGGACGACATCCAGGGGCGGGACAGCCTACGAGCAGTACTTC.

The genes are TRBV4-3 and TRBJ2-1; 11 bases align to TRBD2. Germline V gives CDR1 LGHNA, CDR2 YSLEER. This CDR3 spans 17 amino acids. V was pared by 1 base and J by 5 bases, with 7 bases of the junction left unmatched. CDR3 nucleotide sequence: TGCGCCAGCAGCCAAGGTCAAGGACTAGCGGGCCACAATGAGCAGTTCTTC. Amino acid sequence: CASSQGQGLAGHNEQFF.

This clone was observed a handful of times. This chain connects TRBV7-2 to TRBJ2-5, with D tentatively TRBD1 (5 bases). The V and J ends lost 3 bases and 5 bases respectively, with 10 bases between them. The CDR3 totals 13 residues. Germline CDR1 SGHTA, CDR2 FQGNSA. In nucleotides, the CDR3 is TGTGCCAGCAGCTTTCAGGGTTGGGAGACCCAGTACTTC. Its translation is CASSFQGWETQYF.

This clone has just a few counts. The V call is TRBV28, the J call TRBJ2-3; D gene unclear. Trimming pared 6 bases from V and 2 bases from J, leaving 12 bases between. This CDR3 is built from 14 residues. The V gene's germline CDR1 is MDHEN and CDR2 SYDVKM. This CDR3 is CASRPGLVTDTQYF. The DNA for the CDR3 is TGTGCCAGCAGGCCCGGGTTAGTCACAGATACGCAGTATTTT.

This rearrangement joins TRBV5-4 to TRBJ2-5; D ambiguous. CDR3 length equals 15 residues. V shed 2 bases and J shed 5 bases, with 16 bases lying between them. Germline lookup yields CDR1 SGHNT and CDR2 YYREEE (reference sequence). The CDR3 nucleotides are TGTGCCAGCAGCTTTGTACGAAATATCGGGGAGACCCAGTACTTC. It yields the protein CASSFVRNIGETQYF.

The CDR3, as DNA: TGTGCCAGCAGCCCGGGACAGGGCTACGAGCAGTACTTC. Protein: CASSPGQGYEQYF. The V and J genes are TRBV11-3 and TRBJ2-7; the match to TRBD1 covers 9 bases. This CDR3 contains 13 residues. The germline gives CDR1 SGHNT, CDR2 YENEEA. V lost 5 bases to trimming and J lost 3 bases; unmatched junction nucleotides: 2.

The J gene is TRBJ1-1, the V gene TRBV18; TRBD1 might be the D (5 bases). Trimming took off 3 bases at V and 7 bases at J, with 15 bases between the two ends. The CDR3 has 14 amino acids. CDR1 is KGHSH, CDR2 LQKENI, per germline. In DNA form, the CDR3 reads TGTGCCAGCTCACCTGCGCTGACAGCTATTGAAGCTTTCTTT. It specifies CASSPALTAIEAFF.

This clone came up a few times. The rearrangement links TRBV10-3 to TRBJ2-7; D is ambiguous. The CDR3 totals 14 residues. From germline, CDR1 is ENHRY and CDR2 SYGVKD. Trimming stripped 0 bases from V and 1 base from J, with 7 bases between. The CDR3 protein is CAISESHGSYEQYV. In DNA, the CDR3 is TGTGCCATCAGTGAGTCTCACGGATCCTACGAGCAGTACGTC.

CDR3 bases: TGTGCCAGCAGGGGACACCAGCTCGACGAGCAGTACTTC. Translating gives CASRGHQLDEQYF. The chain couples TRBV27 to TRBJ2-7; D may be TRBD1 (6 bases). V gave up 6 bases and J gave up 5 bases, with 14 bases separating them. CDR3 length: 13 amino acids. Germline V gene data show CDR1 as MNHEY and CDR2 as SMNVEV (reference sequence).